The sequence of this T cell receptor beta chain was determined in a study of T cell responses to AZD1222 COVID-19 vaccine. Points from the study as a whole: It should be noted that donors were predominantly white British and more often female, and clonal diversity was possibly underestimated. Reports indicate that nearly half of spike-specific TCRs are directed at unmutated variant regions. In all cases, repertoires were sampled only after the peak T cell response.

This clone showed up just a few times. No antigen is known for it. Both about-4-week and about-12-week second-dose recipients were combined. Sequencing was performed with immunoSEQ multiplex PCR; in TCRdb, only in-frame clones are kept and a portion is missing. The table includes about 84,000 clones, around nine tenths detected once. This CDR3 contains 15 residues. V was shortened by 2 bases and J by 4 bases, with 11 bases between the two germline ends. Germline V lookup: CDR1 SGHTA, CDR2 FQGNSA. The sequencing used peripheral blood, collected 28 days after the second AZD1222 dose. The chain carries TRBV7-2 and TRBJ2-2; D gene unclear. The receptor was isolated from an adult who received the AZD1222 COVID-19 vaccine. CDR3 coding DNA: TGTGCCAGCAGCTTACGTAGACGGAGCACCGGGGAGCTGTTTTTT. Translated, it gives CASSLRRRSTGELFF.